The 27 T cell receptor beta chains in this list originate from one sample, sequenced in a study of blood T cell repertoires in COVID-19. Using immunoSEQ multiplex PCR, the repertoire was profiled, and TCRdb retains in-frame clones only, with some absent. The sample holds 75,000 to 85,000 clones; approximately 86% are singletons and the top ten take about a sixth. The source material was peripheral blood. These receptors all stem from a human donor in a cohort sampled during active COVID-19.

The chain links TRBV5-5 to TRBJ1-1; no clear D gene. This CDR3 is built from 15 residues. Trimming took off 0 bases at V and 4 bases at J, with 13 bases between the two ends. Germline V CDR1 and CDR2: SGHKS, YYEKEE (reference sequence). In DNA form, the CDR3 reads TGTGCCAGCAGCTTGGGTGCCTCAGCGGGCACTGAAGCTTTCTTT. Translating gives CASSLGASAGTEAFF.

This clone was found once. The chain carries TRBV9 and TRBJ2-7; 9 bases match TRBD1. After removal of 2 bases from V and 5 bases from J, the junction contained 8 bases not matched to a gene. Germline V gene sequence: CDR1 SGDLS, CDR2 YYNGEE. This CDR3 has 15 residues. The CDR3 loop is CASSVTGTGYHEQYF. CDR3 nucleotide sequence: TGTGCCAGCAGCGTTACCGGGACAGGGTACCACGAGCAGTACTTC.

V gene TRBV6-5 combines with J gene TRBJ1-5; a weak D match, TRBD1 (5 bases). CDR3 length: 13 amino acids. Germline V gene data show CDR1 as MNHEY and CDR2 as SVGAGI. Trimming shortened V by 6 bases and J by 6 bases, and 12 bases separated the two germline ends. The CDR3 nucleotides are TGTGCCAGCAGGGACACCGTACGTCAGCCCCAGCATTTT. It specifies CASRDTVRQPQHF.

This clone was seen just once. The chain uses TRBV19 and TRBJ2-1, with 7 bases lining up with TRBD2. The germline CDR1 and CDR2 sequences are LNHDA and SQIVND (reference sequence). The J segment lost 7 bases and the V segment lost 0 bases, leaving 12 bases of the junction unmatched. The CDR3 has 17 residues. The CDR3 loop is CASSIDHLGGRGNEQFF. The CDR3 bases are TGTGCCAGTAGTATAGATCACCTCGGCGGGAGAGGGAATGAGCAGTTCTTC.

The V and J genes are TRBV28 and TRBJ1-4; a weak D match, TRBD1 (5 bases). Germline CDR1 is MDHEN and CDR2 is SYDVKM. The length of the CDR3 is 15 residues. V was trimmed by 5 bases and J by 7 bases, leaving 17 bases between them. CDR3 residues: CASSPLDWGGEKLFF. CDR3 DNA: TGTGCCAGCAGTCCCCTAGACTGGGGGGGTGAAAAACTGTTTTTT. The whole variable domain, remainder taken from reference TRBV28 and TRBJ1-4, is DVKVTQSSRYLVKRTGEKVFLECVQDMDHENMFWYRQDPGLGLRLIYFSYDVKMKEKGDIPEGYSVSREKKERFSLILESASTNQTSMYLCASSPLDWGGEKLFFGSGTQLSVL.

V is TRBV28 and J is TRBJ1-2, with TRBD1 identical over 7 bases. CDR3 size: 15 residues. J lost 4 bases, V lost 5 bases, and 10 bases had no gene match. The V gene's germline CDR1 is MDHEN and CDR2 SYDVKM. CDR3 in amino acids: CASSLTGQASYGYTF. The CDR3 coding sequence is TGTGCCAGCAGTCTGACAGGGCAGGCTAGCTATGGCTACACCTTC.

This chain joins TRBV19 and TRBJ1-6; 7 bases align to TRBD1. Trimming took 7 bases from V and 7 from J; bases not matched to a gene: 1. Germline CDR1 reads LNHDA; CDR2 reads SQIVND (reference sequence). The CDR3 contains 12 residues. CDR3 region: CASKQGNSPLHF. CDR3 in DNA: TGTGCCAGTAAACAGGGGAATTCACCCCTCCACTTT.

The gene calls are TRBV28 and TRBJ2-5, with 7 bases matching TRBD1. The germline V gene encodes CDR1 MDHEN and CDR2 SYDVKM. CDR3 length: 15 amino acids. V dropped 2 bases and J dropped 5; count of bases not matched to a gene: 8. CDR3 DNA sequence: TGTGCCAGCAGTTTAATGGGGACAGTTTCGGAGACCCAGTACTTC. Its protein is CASSLMGTVSETQYF.

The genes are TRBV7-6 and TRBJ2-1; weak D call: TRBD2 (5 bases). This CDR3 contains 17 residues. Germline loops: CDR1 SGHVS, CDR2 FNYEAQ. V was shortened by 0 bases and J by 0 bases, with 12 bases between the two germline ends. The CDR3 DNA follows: TGTGCCAGCAGCTTAGCGAGGACGACTAACTCCTACAATGAGCAGTTCTTC. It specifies CASSLARTTNSYNEQFF.

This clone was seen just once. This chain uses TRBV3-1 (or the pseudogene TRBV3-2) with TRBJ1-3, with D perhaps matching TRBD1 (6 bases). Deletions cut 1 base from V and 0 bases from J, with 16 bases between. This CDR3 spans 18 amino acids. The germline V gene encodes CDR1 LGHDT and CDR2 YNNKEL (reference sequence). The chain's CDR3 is CASSQGATGLSSGNTIYF. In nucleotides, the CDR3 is TGTGCCAGCAGCCAAGGGGCGACAGGCCTTAGCTCTGGAAACACCATATATTTT.

The CDR3 nucleotides are TGTGCCAGCAGTAGGCGGACAGATTCCGGGGAGCTGTTTTTT. Translating it yields CASSRRTDSGELFF. V gene TRBV11-2 combines with J gene TRBJ2-2, with D possibly TRBD1 on 6 matching bases. The V gene lost 6 bases and the J gene lost 6 bases, with 14 bases spanning the gap. This CDR3 is 14 amino acids long. Germline CDR1 is SGHAT and CDR2 is FQNNGV.

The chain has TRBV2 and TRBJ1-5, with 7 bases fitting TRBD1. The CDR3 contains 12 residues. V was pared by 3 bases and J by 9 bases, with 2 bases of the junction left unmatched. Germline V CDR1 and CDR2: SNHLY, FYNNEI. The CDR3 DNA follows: TGTGCCAGCAGTGATGGACAGGCGCCCCAGCATTTT. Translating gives CASSDGQAPQHF. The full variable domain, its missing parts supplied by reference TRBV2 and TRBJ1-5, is EPEVTQTPSHQVTQMGQEVILRCVPISNHLYFYWYRQILGQKVEFLVSFYNNEISEKSEIFDDQFSVERPDGSNFTLKIRSTKLEDSAMYFCASSDGQAPQHFGDGTRLSIL.

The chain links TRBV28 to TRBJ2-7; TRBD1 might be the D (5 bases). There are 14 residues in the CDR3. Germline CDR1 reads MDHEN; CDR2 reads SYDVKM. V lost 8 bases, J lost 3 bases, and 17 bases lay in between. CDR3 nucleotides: TGTGCCAGCTCAAACAGGAATATGATCTACGAGCAGTACTTC. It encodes CASSNRNMIYEQYF.

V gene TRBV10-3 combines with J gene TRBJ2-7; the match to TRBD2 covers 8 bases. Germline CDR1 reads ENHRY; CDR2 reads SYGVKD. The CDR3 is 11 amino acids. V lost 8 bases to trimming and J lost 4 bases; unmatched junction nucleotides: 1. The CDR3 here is CAIREGYEQYF. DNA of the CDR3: TGTGCCATCCGGGAGGGGTACGAGCAGTACTTC.

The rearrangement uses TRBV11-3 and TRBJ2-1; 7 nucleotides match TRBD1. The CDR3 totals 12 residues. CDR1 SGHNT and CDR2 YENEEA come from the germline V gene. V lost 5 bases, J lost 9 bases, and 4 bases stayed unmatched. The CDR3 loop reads CASSQGDGEQFF. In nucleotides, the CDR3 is TGTGCCAGCAGCCAGGGGGACGGTGAGCAGTTCTTC.

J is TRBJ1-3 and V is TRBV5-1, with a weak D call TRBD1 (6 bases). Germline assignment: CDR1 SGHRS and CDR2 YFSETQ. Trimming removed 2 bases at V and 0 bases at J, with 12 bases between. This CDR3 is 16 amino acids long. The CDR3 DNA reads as TGCGCCAGCAGCTTACAGGGCGGAGGCTCTGGAAACACCATATATTTT. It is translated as CASSLQGGGSGNTIYF.

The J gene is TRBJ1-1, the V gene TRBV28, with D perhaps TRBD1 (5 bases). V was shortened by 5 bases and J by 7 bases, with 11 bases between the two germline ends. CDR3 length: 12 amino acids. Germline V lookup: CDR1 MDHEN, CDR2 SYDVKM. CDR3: CASSLQTVEAFF. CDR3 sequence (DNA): TGTGCCAGCAGTCTGCAGACAGTTGAAGCTTTCTTT.

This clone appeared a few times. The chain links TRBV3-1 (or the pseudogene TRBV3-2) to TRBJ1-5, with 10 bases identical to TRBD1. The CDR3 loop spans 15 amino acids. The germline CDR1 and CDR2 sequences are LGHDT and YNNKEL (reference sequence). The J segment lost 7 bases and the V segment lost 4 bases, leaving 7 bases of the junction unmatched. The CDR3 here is CASSLTGGYGQPQHF. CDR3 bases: TGTGCCAGCAGCCTGACAGGGGGCTACGGCCAGCCCCAGCATTTT.

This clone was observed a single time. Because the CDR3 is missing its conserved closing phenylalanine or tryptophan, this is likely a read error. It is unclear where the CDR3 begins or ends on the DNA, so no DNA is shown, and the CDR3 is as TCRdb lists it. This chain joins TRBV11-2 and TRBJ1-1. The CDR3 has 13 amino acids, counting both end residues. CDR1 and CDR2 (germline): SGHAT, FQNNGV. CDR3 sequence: CASSLPGGAGSLI.

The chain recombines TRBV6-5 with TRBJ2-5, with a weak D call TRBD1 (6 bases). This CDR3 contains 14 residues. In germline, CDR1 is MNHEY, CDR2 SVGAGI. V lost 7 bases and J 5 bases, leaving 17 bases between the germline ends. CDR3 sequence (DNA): TGTGCCAGCACCCCAGGGGATGTTGGGGAGACCCAGTACTTC. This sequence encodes CASTPGDVGETQYF.

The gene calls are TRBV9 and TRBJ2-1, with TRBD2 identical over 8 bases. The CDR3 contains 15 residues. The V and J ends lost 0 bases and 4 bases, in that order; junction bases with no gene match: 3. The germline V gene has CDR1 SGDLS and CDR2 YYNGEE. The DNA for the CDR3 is TGTGCCAGCAGCGTAGCCACTAGCGGTTACAATGAGCAGTTCTTC. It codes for CASSVATSGYNEQFF.

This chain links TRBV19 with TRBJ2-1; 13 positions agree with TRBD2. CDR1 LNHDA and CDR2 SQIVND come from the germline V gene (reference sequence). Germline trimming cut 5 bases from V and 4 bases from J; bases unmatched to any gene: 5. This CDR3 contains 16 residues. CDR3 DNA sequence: TGTGCCAGTAGTCTCCGGACTAGCGGGGGATACAATGAGCAGTTCTTC. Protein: CASSLRTSGGYNEQFF.

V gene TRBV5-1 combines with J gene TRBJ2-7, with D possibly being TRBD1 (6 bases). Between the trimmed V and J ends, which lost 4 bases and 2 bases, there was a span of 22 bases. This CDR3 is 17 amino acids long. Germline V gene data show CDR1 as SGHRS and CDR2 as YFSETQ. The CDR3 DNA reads TGCGCCAGCAGCCAAAAAACCCTACAGGGAATCGCCTACGAGCAGTACTTC. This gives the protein CASSQKTLQGIAYEQYF.

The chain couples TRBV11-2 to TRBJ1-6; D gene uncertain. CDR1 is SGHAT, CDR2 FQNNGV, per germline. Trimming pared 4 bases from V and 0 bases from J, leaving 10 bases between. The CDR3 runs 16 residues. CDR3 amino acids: CASSSRLSSYNSPLHF. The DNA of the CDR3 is TGTGCCAGCAGCTCCAGACTTAGCTCCTATAATTCACCCCTCCACTTT.

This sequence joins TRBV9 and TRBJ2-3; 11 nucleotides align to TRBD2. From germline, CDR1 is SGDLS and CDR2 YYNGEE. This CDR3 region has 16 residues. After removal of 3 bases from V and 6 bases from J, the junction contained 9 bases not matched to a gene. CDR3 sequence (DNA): TGTGCCAGCAGCGGAGTGGGGTTAGCGGGAGGGGATACGCAGTATTTT. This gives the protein CASSGVGLAGGDTQYF.

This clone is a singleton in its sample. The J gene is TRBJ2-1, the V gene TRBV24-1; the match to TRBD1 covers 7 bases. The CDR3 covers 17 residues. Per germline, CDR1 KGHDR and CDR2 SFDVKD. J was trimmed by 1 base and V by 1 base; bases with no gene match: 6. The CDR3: CATSDFMARGSYNEQFF. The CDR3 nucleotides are TGTGCCACCAGTGATTTCATGGCCAGGGGGTCCTACAATGAGCAGTTCTTC.

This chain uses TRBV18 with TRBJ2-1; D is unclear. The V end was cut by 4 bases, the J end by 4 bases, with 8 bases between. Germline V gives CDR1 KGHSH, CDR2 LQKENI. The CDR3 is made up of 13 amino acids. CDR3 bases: TGTGCCAGCTCACTAACAGAGTACAATGAGCAGTTCTTC. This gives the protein CASSLTEYNEQFF.